The present TCR beta chain was sequenced within a study of blood T cell repertoires in COVID-19. Only in-frame clones appear in the TCRdb table, and some are missing; sequencing was by immunoSEQ multiplex PCR. The sample has approximately 250,000 clones, approximately 80% seen once. Germline loops: CDR1 LGHNA, CDR2 YNFKEQ. V lost 8 bases to trimming and J lost 4 bases; unmatched junction nucleotides: 8. The CDR3 length is 14 residues. The TCR was taken from a woman between 45 and 60 years old with acute or convalescent COVID-19. Sequencing used peripheral blood. The chain combines TRBV4-2 with TRBJ2-3, with 8 bases matching TRBD1. The CDR3 DNA is TGTGCCAGCGGAGACAGGGGAGCAGCAGATACGCAGTATTTT. It yields the protein CASGDRGAADTQYF.